The clone carrying this T cell receptor (beta chain) was counted ten times or more. The source of the sample is a study of regulatory T cells in long-lasting Graves disease. Construction of the TCR beta libraries employed iRepertoire HTBI primers in conjunction with Arm-PCR of CDR3 regions. TCRdb recomputed calls from the multiplex PCR reads with MiXCR, one row per CDR3 protein. Altogether around 480,000 distinct CDR3 sequences are present, 15% to 20% being singletons, with the ten largest covering less than 15%. Germline V CDR1 and CDR2: GTSNPN, SVGIG (reference sequence). Trimming left V 3 bases short and J 1 base short, with 17 bases between. There are 16 residues in the CDR3. As for time point: newly diagnosed GD, antithyroid drugs for less than 3 months. Scientists built the TCR library using RNA that was extracted from PBMCs. Roughly 10-milliliter peripheral blood samples went into EDTA tubes.

This sample also appeared in a second study, on T cells in Graves' hyperthyroidism and ophthalmopathy. Per that paper: Pregnant or lactating patients were excluded, as were those with uncontrolled infection or other autoimmune disease. The TCR CDR3 was amplified in a first-round RT-PCR using the HTBI primer set. Median prediction lead before ophthalmopathy onset was around 7 months with the model.

The sequence was collected from a man between 35 and 55 years old with Graves disease. The sample in question was peripheral blood mononuclear cells (PBMCs), obtained at new diagnosis, from a patient treated with antithyroid drugs. This chain connects TRBV30 to TRBJ2-3; TRBD1 or TRBD2 may be the D gene (5 bases each). CDR3 loop: CAWSPAWGSRTDTQYF. As DNA, the CDR3 is TGTGCCTGGAGCCCCGCTTGGGGGAGCCGCACAGATACGCAGTATTTT. The variable domain in full, completed from reference TRBV30 and TRBJ2-3, reads SQTIHQWPATLVQPVGSPLSLECTVEGTSNPNLYWYRQAAGRGLQLLFYSVGIGQISSEVPQNLSASRPQDRQFILSSKKLLLSDSGFYLCAWSPAWGSRTDTQYFGPGTRLTVL.